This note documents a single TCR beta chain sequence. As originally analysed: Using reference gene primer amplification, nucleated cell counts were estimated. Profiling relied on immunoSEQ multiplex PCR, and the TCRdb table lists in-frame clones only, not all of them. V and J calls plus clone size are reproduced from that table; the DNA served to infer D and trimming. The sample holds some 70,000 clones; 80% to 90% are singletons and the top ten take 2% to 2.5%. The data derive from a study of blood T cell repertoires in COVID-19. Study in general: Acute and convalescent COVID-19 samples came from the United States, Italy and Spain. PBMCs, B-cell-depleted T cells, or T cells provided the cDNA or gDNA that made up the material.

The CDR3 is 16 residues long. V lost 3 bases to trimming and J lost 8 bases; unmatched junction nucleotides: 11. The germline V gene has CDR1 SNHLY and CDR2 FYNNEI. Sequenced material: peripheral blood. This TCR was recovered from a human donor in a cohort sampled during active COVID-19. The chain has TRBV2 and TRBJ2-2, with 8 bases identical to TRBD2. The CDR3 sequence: CASSDSSGPFGGELFF. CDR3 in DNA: TGTGCCAGCAGTGATTCTAGCGGGCCCTTTGGGGGGGAGCTGTTTTTT.